The text below deals with one TCR beta chain. These data originate in a study of blood T cell repertoires in COVID-19. Germline V gene sequence: CDR1 KGHSH, CDR2 LQKENI. This CDR3 spans 17 amino acids. Trimming shortened V by 3 bases and J by 3 bases, and 18 bases separated the two germline ends. The method was immunoSEQ multiplex PCR; TCRdb's version includes in-frame clones alone and lacks a portion of them. The sample lists some 700,000 clones; 85% to 90% were seen once. The specimen sequenced was peripheral blood. This receptor was obtained from a woman in her late teens or twenties with acute or convalescent COVID-19. V and J are TRBV18 and TRBJ2-1, with a tentative D call TRBD2 (6 bases). The DNA of the CDR3 is TGTGCCAGCTCACCGCAGAACCGGGACTCCATCTACAATGAGCAGTTCTTC. Amino acid sequence: CASSPQNRDSIYNEQFF.